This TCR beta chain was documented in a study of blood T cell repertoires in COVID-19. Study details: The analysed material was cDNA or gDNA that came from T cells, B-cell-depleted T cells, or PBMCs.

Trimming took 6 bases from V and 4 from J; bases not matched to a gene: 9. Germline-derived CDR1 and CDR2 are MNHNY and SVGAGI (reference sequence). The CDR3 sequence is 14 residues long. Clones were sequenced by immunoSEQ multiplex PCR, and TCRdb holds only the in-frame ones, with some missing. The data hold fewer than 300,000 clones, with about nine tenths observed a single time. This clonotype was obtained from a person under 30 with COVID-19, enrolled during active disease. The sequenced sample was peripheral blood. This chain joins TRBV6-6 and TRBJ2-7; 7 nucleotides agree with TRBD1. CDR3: CASRENRGGYEQYF. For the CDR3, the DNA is TGTGCCAGCAGGGAAAACAGGGGTGGGTACGAGCAGTACTTC.